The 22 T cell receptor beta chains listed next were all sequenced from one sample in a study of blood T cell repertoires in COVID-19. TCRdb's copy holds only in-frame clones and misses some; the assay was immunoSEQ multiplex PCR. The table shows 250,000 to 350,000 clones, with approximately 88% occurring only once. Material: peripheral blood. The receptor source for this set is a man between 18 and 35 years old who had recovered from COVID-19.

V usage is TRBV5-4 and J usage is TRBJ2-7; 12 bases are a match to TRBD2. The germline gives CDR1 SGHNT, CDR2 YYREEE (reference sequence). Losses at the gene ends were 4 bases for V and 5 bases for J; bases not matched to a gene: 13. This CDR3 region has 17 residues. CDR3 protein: CASSQRFTSGGFDEQYF. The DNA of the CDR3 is TGTGCCAGCAGCCAACGATTCACTAGCGGGGGGTTCGACGAGCAGTACTTC. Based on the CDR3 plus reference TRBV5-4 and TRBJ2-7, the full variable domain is ETGVTQSPTHLIKTRGQQVTLRCSSQSGHNTVSWYQQALGQGPQFIFQYYREEENGRGNFPPRFSGLQFPNYSSELNVNALELDDSALYLCASSQRFTSGGFDEQYFGPGTRLTVT.

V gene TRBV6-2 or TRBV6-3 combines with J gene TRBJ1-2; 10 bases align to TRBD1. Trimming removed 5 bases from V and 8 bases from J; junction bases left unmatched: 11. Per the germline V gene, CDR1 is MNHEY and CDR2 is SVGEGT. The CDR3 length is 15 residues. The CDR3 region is CASSKPGTGVEGYTF. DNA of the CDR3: TGTGCCAGCAGTAAGCCCGGGACAGGGGTTGAAGGCTACACCTTC.

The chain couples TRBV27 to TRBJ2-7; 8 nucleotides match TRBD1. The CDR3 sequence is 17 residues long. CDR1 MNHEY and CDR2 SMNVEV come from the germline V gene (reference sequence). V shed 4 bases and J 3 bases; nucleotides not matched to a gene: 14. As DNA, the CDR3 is TGTGCCAGCAGTTCCGTTGGGCCAGGGGGCATCCGCTACGAGCAGTACTTC. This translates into CASSSVGPGGIRYEQYF.

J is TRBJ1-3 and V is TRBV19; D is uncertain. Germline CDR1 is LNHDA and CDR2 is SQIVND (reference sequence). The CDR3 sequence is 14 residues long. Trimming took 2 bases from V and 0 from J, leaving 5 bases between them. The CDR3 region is CASSITHSGNTIYF. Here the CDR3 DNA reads TGTGCCAGTAGTATAACACACTCTGGAAACACCATATATTTT. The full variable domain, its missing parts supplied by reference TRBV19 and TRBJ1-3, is DGGITQSPKYLFRKEGQNVTLSCEQNLNHDAMYWYRQDPGQGLRLIYYSQIVNDFQKGDIAEGYSVSREKKESFPLTVTSAQKNPTAFYLCASSITHSGNTIYFGEGSWLTVV.

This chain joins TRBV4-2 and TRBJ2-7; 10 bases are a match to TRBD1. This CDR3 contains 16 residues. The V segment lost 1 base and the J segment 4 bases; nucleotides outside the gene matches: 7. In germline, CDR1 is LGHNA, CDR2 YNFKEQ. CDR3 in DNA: TGTGCCAGCAGCCAAGTGGGGACAGGGGCCAGATACGAGCAGTACTTC. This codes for CASSQVGTGARYEQYF.

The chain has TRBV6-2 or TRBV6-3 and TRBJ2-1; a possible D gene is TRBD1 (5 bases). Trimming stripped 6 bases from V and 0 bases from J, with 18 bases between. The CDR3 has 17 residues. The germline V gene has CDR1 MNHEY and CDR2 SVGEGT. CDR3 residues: CASSSRPRGTSYNEQFF. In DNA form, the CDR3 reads TGTGCCAGCAGCAGCCGGCCTAGGGGCACCTCCTACAATGAGCAGTTCTTC.

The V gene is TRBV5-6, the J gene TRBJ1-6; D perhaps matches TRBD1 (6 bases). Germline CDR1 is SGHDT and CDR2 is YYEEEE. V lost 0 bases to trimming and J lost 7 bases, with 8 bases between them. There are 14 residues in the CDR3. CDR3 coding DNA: TGTGCCAGCAGCTTGGGTCAGGGGAATTCACCCCTCCACTTT. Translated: CASSLGQGNSPLHF.

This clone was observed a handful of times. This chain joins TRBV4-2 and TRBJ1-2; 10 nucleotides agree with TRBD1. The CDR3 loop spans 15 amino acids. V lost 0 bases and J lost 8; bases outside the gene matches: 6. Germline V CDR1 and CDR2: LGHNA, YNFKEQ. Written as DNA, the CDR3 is TGTGCCAGCAGCCAAGATCCGGGACAGGGGAGCGGCTACACCTTC. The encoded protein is CASSQDPGQGSGYTF.

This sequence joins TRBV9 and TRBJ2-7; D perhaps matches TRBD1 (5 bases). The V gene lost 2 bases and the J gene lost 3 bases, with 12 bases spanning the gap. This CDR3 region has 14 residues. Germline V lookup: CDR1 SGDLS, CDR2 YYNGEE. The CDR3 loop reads CASSVGTGHYEQYF. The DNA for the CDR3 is TGTGCCAGCAGCGTGGGAACAGGACACTACGAGCAGTACTTC.

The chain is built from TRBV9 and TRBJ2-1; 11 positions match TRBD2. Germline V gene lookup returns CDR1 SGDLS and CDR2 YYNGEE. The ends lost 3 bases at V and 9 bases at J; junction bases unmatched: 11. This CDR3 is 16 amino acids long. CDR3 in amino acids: CASSAQSLAGAVEQFF. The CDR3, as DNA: TGTGCCAGCAGCGCCCAATCACTAGCGGGGGCGGTTGAGCAGTTCTTC.

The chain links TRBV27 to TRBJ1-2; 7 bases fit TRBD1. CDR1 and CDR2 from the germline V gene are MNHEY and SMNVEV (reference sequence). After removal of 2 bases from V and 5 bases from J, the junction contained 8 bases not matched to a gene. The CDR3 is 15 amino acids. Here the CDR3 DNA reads TGTGCCAGCAGTTTACGGGCAGGGGGTTATTATGGCTACACCTTC. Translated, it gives CASSLRAGGYYGYTF.

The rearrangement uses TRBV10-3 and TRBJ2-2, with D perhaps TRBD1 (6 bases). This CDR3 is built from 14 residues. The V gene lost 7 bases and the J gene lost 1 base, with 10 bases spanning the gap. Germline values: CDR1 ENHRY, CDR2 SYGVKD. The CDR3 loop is CAITRQVNTGELFF. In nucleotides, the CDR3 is TGTGCCATCACAAGACAGGTGAACACCGGGGAGCTGTTTTTT.

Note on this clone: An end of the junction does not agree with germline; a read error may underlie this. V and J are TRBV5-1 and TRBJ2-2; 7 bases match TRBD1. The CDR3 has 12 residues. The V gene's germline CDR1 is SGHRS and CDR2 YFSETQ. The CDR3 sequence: CASSFNQGVLFF. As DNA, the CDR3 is TGCGCCAGCAGCTTTAACCAGGGGGTGCTGTTTTTT.

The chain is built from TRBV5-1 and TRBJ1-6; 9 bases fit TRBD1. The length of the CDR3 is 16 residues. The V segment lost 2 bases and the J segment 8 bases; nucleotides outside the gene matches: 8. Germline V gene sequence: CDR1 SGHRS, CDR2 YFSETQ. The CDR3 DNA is TGCGCCAGCAGCTTAGAACCGGGACAGGGACATTCACCCCTCCACTTT. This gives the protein CASSLEPGQGHSPLHF.

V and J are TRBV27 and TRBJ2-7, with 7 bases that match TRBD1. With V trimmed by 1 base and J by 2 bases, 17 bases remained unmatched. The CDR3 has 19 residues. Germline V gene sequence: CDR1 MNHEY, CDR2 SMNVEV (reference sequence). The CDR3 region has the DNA TGTGCCAGCAGTTTATGGGCTTTTCCTTATACAGGGGACCCCTACGAGCAGTACTTC. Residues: CASSLWAFPYTGDPYEQYF.

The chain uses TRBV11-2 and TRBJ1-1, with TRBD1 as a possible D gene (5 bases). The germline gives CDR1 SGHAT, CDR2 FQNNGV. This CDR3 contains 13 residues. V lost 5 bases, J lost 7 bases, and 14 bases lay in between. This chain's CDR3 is CASSHNQGFEAFF. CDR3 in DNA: TGTGCCAGCAGCCATAACCAGGGTTTTGAAGCTTTCTTT.

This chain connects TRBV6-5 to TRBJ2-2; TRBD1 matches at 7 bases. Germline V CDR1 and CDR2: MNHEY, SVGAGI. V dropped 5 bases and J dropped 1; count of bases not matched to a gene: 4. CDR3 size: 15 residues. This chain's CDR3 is CASSLRTGNTGELFF. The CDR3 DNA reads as TGTGCCAGCAGTCTTCGGACAGGGAACACCGGGGAGCTGTTTTTT.

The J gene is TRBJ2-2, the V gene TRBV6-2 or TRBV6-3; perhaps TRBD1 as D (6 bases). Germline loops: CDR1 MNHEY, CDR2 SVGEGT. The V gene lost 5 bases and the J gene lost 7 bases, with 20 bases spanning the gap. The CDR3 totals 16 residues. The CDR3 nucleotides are TGTGCCAGCAGTCCCTCCGATTACAGGGATTTCGGGGAGCTGTTTTTT. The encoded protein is CASSPSDYRDFGELFF.

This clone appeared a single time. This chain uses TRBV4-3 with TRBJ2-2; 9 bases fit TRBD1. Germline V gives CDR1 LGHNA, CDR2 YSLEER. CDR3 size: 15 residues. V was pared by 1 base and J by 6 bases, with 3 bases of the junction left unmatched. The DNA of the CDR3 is TGCGCCAGCAGCCAAGGGGACAGGGATTCCGGGGAGCTGTTTTTT. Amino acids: CASSQGDRDSGELFF.

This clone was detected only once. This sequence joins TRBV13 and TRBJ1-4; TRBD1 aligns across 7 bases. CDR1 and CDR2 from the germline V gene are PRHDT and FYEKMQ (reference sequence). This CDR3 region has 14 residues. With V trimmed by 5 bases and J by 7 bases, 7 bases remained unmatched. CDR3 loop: CASSIRQGSEKLFF. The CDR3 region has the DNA TGTGCCAGCAGCATTAGACAGGGTAGTGAAAAACTGTTTTTT.

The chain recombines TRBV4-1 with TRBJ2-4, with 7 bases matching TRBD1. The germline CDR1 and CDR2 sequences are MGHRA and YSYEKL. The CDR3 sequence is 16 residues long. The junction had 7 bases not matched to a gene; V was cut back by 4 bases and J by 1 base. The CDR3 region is CASSRDREAAKNIQYF. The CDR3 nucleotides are TGCGCCAGCAGCCGCGACAGGGAAGCGGCCAAAAACATTCAGTACTTC.

In DNA, the CDR3 is TGTGCCAGCAGCCCAAGGAGCCCGAATTCACCCCTCCACTTT. Translating it yields CASSPRSPNSPLHF. The chain uses TRBV7-2 and TRBJ1-6; D not resolved. Per the germline V gene, CDR1 is SGHTA and CDR2 is FQGNSA. V was clipped by 5 bases and J by 7 bases, with 12 bases between them. This CDR3 spans 14 amino acids.